This TCR beta chain came from a study of blood T cell repertoires in COVID-19. Across the study: From T cells, B-cell-depleted T cells, or PBMCs came the material, which was cDNA or gDNA.

The CDR3 runs to 13 residues. Germline V CDR1 and CDR2: SGDLS, YYNGEE. The V gene lost 3 bases and the J gene lost 6 bases, with 10 bases spanning the gap. This table comes from immunoSEQ multiplex PCR, and its TCRdb copy is limited to in-frame clones, with some not included. The sample holds some 350,000 clones, about 90% seen once. Sequencing was carried out using peripheral blood. The chain links TRBV9 to TRBJ2-1, with D maybe TRBD2 (5 bases). The sequence was obtained from a woman under 30 who had recovered from COVID-19. The CDR3 region is CASSGILGNEQFF. DNA of the CDR3: TGTGCCAGCAGCGGAATACTAGGCAATGAGCAGTTCTTC. Supplemented by reference TRBV9 and TRBJ2-1, the full variable domain reads DSGVTQTPKHLITATGQRVTLRCSPRSGDLSVYWYQQSLDQGLQFLIQYYNGEERAKGNILERFSAQQFPDLHSELNLSSLELGDSALYFCASSGILGNEQFFGPGTRLTVL.